The table lists the clone carrying this T cell receptor (beta chain) with a few counts. The protocol was immunoSEQ multiplex PCR, while the TCRdb copy is restricted to in-frame clones and leaves out a portion. The data show 800,000 to 950,000 clones, 90% to 97% seen once. This record comes from a study of shared clonotypes between healthy human individuals. Naive CD8 populations comprised CD45RO-negative cells positively selected for CCR7, excluding terminally differentiated effector memory CD45RA+ cells. V was cut by 0 bases and J by 4 bases, with 12 bases left in between. Germline V gene data show CDR1 as MGHRA and CDR2 as YSYEKL. The CDR3 runs 15 residues.

Specimen: naive CD8+ T cells sorted from blood. The sequence came from a man aged 25-45 years in good health. The chain uses TRBV4-1 and TRBJ1-2; D remains unclear. The CDR3 DNA sequence: TGCGCCAGCAGCCAAGAAATAGTGGGCCCCTATGGCTACACCTTC. Its protein product is CASSQEIVGPYGYTF.